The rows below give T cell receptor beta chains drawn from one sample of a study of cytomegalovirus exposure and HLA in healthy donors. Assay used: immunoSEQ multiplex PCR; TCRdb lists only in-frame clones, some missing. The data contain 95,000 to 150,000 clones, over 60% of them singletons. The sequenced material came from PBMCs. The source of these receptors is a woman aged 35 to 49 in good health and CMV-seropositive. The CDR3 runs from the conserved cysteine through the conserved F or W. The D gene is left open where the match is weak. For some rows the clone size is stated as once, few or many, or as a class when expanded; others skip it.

cdr3_aa: CASSFGAAWSTEAFF; cdr3_nt: TGTGCCAGCAGCTTTGGGGCCGCTTGGAGCACTGAAGCTTTCTTT; d_call: NA; clone_size: NA; j_call: TRBJ1-1; v_call: TRBV7-8
cdr3_aa: CASSPQGYEQYF; cdr3_nt: TGCGCCAGCAGTCCACAGGGTTACGAGCAGTACTTC; d_call: NA; clone_size: NA; j_call: TRBJ2-7; v_call: TRBV5-1
cdr3_aa: CASRIAGPTDTQYF; cdr3_nt: TGTGCCAGCAGAATAGCGGGACCCACAGATACGCAGTATTTT; d_call: TRBD2; clone_size: NA; j_call: TRBJ2-3; v_call: TRBV2
cdr3_aa: CASSINRGLEQYF; cdr3_nt: TGTGCCAGTAGTATCAACAGAGGGCTTGAGCAGTACTTC; d_call: NA; clone_size: NA; j_call: TRBJ2-7; v_call: TRBV19
cdr3_aa: CASSAREIDTQYF; cdr3_nt: TGCGCCAGCAGCGCCCGGGAGATTGATACGCAGTATTTT; d_call: NA; clone_size: NA; j_call: TRBJ2-3; v_call: TRBV4-1
cdr3_aa: CASIPDRGETQYF; cdr3_nt: TGTGCCAGCATACCTGACAGGGGAGAGACCCAGTACTTC; d_call: TRBD1; clone_size: NA; j_call: TRBJ2-5; v_call: TRBV2
cdr3_aa: CASSLGTGFLGPYNEQFF; cdr3_nt: TGTGCCAGCAGCTTAGGGACAGGGTTTCTCGGGCCCTACAATGAGCAGTTCTTC; d_call: TRBD1; clone_size: few; j_call: TRBJ2-1; v_call: TRBV7-9
cdr3_aa: CASKKDSDNEQFF; cdr3_nt: TGTGCCAGTAAAAAGGACAGCGACAATGAGCAGTTCTTC; d_call: NA; clone_size: few; j_call: TRBJ2-1; v_call: TRBV19
cdr3_aa: CASSRTWTDTQYF; cdr3_nt: TGTGCCAGTAGCCGGACTTGGACAGATACGCAGTATTTT; d_call: NA; clone_size: NA; j_call: TRBJ2-3; v_call: TRBV19
cdr3_aa: CASSQEAGGYSVQYF; cdr3_nt: TGTGCCAGCAGCCAAGAGGCGGGAGGGTATTCGGTGCAGTACTTC; d_call: TRBD2; clone_size: NA; j_call: TRBJ2-7; v_call: TRBV4-2
cdr3_aa: CASSLAQTYEQYF; cdr3_nt: TGTGCCAGCAGCTTAGCACAGACCTACGAGCAGTACTTC; d_call: NA; clone_size: NA; j_call: TRBJ2-7; v_call: TRBV11-2
cdr3_aa: CAWRGGTDTQYF; cdr3_nt: TGTGCCTGGCGGGGAGGAACAGATACGCAGTATTTT; d_call: NA; clone_size: NA; j_call: TRBJ2-3; v_call: TRBV30
cdr3_aa: CASSRQGSYEQYF; cdr3_nt: TGTGCCAGCAGTCGACAGGGATCCTACGAGCAGTACTTC; d_call: TRBD1; clone_size: few; j_call: TRBJ2-7; v_call: TRBV6-1
cdr3_aa: CASSVWTSGSETQYF; cdr3_nt: TGTGCCAGCAGTGTATGGACTAGCGGGAGTGAGACCCAGTACTTC; d_call: TRBD2; clone_size: NA; j_call: TRBJ2-5; v_call: TRBV6-1
cdr3_aa: CASSFRGGFYGYTF; cdr3_nt: TGTGCCAGCAGTTTTAGGGGAGGTTTCTATGGCTACACCTTC; d_call: NA; clone_size: few; j_call: TRBJ1-2; v_call: TRBV27
cdr3_aa: CASSQQGNYGYTF; cdr3_nt: TGTGCCAGCAGCCAACAGGGGAACTATGGCTACACCTTC; d_call: NA; clone_size: NA; j_call: TRBJ1-2; v_call: TRBV14
cdr3_aa: CASRRKGGLFF; cdr3_nt: TGTGCCAGCAGACGGAAGGGCGGGCTGTTTTTT; d_call: NA; clone_size: NA; j_call: TRBJ1-4; v_call: TRBV5-8
cdr3_aa: CASRVSGSNEQYF; cdr3_nt: TGTGCCAGCAGGGTCAGCGGGAGCAACGAGCAGTACTTC; d_call: TRBD2; clone_size: NA; j_call: TRBJ2-7; v_call: TRBV27
cdr3_aa: CASSKAPGNYEQYF; cdr3_nt: TGTGCCAGCAGTAAAGCCCCGGGAAACTACGAGCAGTACTTC; d_call: NA; clone_size: NA; j_call: TRBJ2-7; v_call: TRBV14
cdr3_aa: CASSPGQGGDGYTF; cdr3_nt: TGCGCCAGCAGCCCCGGACAGGGCGGGGATGGCTACACCTTC; d_call: TRBD1; clone_size: NA; j_call: TRBJ1-2; v_call: TRBV5-1
cdr3_aa: CASSPTREGELFF; cdr3_nt: TGTGCCAGCAGCCCGACACGCGAAGGGGAGCTGTTTTTT; d_call: NA; clone_size: NA; j_call: TRBJ2-2; v_call: TRBV7-3
cdr3_aa: CASSQTINRGNTGELFF; cdr3_nt: TGCGCCAGCAGCCAGACCATCAACAGGGGTAACACCGGGGAGCTGTTTTTT; d_call: TRBD1; clone_size: NA; j_call: TRBJ2-2; v_call: TRBV4-1
cdr3_aa: CASSPFGTGRSRDTGELFF; cdr3_nt: TGCGCCAGCAGCCCGTTCGGGACAGGGAGGTCTAGGGACACCGGGGAGCTGTTTTTT; d_call: TRBD1; clone_size: few; j_call: TRBJ2-2; v_call: TRBV5-1
cdr3_aa: CASSDPDREVQETQYF; cdr3_nt: TGTGCCAGCAGTGATCCCGACAGGGAGGTCCAAGAGACCCAGTACTTC; d_call: NA; clone_size: NA; j_call: TRBJ2-5; v_call: TRBV25-1
cdr3_aa: CASSQETPPNRGRKDGELFF; cdr3_nt: TGCGCCAGCAGCCAAGAGACGCCCCCCAACAGGGGGCGCAAGGACGGGGAGCTGTTTTTT; d_call: TRBD1; clone_size: few; j_call: TRBJ2-2; v_call: TRBV4-1
cdr3_aa: CASSADRNTEAFF; cdr3_nt: TGTGCCAGCAGCGCCGACAGGAACACTGAAGCTTTCTTT; d_call: NA; clone_size: NA; j_call: TRBJ1-1; v_call: TRBV7-6
cdr3_aa: CASSAGLHLDTQYF; cdr3_nt: TGTGCCAGTAGTGCGGGACTACACTTGGATACGCAGTATTTT; d_call: TRBD2; clone_size: few; j_call: TRBJ2-3; v_call: TRBV19
cdr3_aa: CASSPTTGGGEEQYF; cdr3_nt: TGTGCCAGCAGCCCTACGACAGGGGGCGGGGAAGAGCAGTACTTC; d_call: TRBD1; clone_size: once; j_call: TRBJ2-7; v_call: TRBV5-5
cdr3_aa: CASSLHRTDTQYF; cdr3_nt: TGTGCCAGCAGTTTGCACAGAACAGATACGCAGTATTTT; d_call: NA; clone_size: few; j_call: TRBJ2-3; v_call: TRBV27
cdr3_aa: CASSGGSLGANVLTF; cdr3_nt: TGCGCCAGCAGTGGGGGGTCCCTAGGGGCCAACGTCCTGACTTTC; d_call: NA; clone_size: NA; j_call: TRBJ2-6; v_call: TRBV5-1
cdr3_aa: CASSQNLIDYGYTF; cdr3_nt: TGCGCCAGCAGCCAAAACCTTATAGACTATGGCTACACCTTC; d_call: NA; clone_size: NA; j_call: TRBJ1-2; v_call: TRBV4-1
cdr3_aa: CASSQELAGGWYEQYF; cdr3_nt: TGTGCCAGCAGCCAAGAGCTAGCGGGAGGATGGTACGAGCAGTACTTC; d_call: TRBD2; clone_size: few; j_call: TRBJ2-7; v_call: TRBV4-2
cdr3_aa: CASRIQPTSYEQYF; cdr3_nt: TGTGCCAGCAGGATACAGCCCACCTCCTACGAGCAGTACTTC; d_call: NA; clone_size: NA; j_call: TRBJ2-7; v_call: TRBV10-3
cdr3_aa: CASSSPGDPANTEAFF; cdr3_nt: TGTGCCAGCAGTTCCCCAGGGGACCCAGCGAACACTGAAGCTTTCTTT; d_call: NA; clone_size: NA; j_call: TRBJ1-1; v_call: TRBV28
cdr3_aa: CASSFPEGFSYEQYF; cdr3_nt: TGTGCCAGCAGTTTCCCGGAGGGCTTCTCCTACGAGCAGTACTTC; d_call: NA; clone_size: NA; j_call: TRBJ2-7; v_call: TRBV28
cdr3_aa: CASSSSRGAGELFF; cdr3_nt: TGCGCCAGCAGCTCGAGCAGGGGGGCCGGGGAGCTGTTTTTT; d_call: NA; clone_size: once; j_call: TRBJ2-2; v_call: TRBV5-1
cdr3_aa: CASSHRWEGLTGELFF; cdr3_nt: TGTGCCAGCAGCCATAGATGGGAGGGTCTAACCGGGGAGCTGTTTTTT; d_call: TRBD2; clone_size: NA; j_call: TRBJ2-2; v_call: TRBV14
cdr3_aa: CASSTFSSGRVGEQYF; cdr3_nt: TGTGCCAGTAGTACCTTCAGTAGCGGGAGGGTGGGCGAGCAGTACTTC; d_call: TRBD2; clone_size: NA; j_call: TRBJ2-7; v_call: TRBV19
cdr3_aa: CASSLGTAQETQYF; cdr3_nt: TGTGCCAGCAGCTTAGGGACAGCACAAGAGACCCAGTACTTC; d_call: TRBD1; clone_size: NA; j_call: TRBJ2-5; v_call: TRBV5-4
cdr3_aa: CASSPSGGSYNEQFF; cdr3_nt: TGTGCCAGCAGCCCTAGCGGGGGGTCCTACAATGAGCAGTTCTTC; d_call: TRBD2; clone_size: NA; j_call: TRBJ2-1; v_call: TRBV7-2
cdr3_aa: CASSPSTQGYEQYF; cdr3_nt: TGTGCCAGCTCACCATCGACTCAGGGCTACGAGCAGTACTTC; d_call: NA; clone_size: NA; j_call: TRBJ2-7; v_call: TRBV18
cdr3_aa: CASSVATGGTEAFF; cdr3_nt: TGTGCCAGCAGCGTGGCGACAGGGGGCACTGAAGCTTTCTTT; d_call: TRBD1; clone_size: NA; j_call: TRBJ1-1; v_call: TRBV9
cdr3_aa: CASRGSGSGEQFF; cdr3_nt: TGCGCCTCCCGGGGTAGCGGGAGCGGTGAGCAGTTCTTC; d_call: TRBD2; clone_size: NA; j_call: TRBJ2-1; v_call: TRBV10-1
cdr3_aa: CASSLAGIEEKLFF; cdr3_nt: TGTGCCAGCAGTTTAGCAGGGATAGAGGAAAAACTGTTTTTT; d_call: NA; clone_size: NA; j_call: TRBJ1-4; v_call: TRBV28
cdr3_aa: CAWSEGTGWGRLETQYF; cdr3_nt: TGTGCCTGGAGTGAGGGTACAGGGTGGGGTAGGTTGGAGACCCAGTACTTC; d_call: NA; clone_size: few; j_call: TRBJ2-5; v_call: TRBV30
cdr3_aa: CSVVGLAGSYEQYF; cdr3_nt: TGCAGCGTTGTAGGGCTAGCGGGATCCTACGAGCAGTACTTC; d_call: TRBD2; clone_size: NA; j_call: TRBJ2-7; v_call: TRBV29-1
cdr3_aa: CASSLGQTYEQYF; cdr3_nt: TGTGCCAGCAGTTTGGGGCAGACCTACGAGCAGTACTTC; d_call: NA; clone_size: few; j_call: TRBJ2-7; v_call: TRBV27
cdr3_aa: CASSSNSDSYGYTF; cdr3_nt: TGTGCCAGCAGCTCCAACTCGGACAGCTATGGCTACACCTTC; d_call: NA; clone_size: NA; j_call: TRBJ1-2; v_call: TRBV5-4
cdr3_aa: CASRPTQGPYGYTF; cdr3_nt: TGTGCCAGTAGACCTACACAGGGACCCTATGGCTACACCTTC; d_call: NA; clone_size: NA; j_call: TRBJ1-2; v_call: TRBV19
cdr3_aa: CASSLVNSKEGGYTF; cdr3_nt: TGCGCCAGCAGCTTGGTTAACAGTAAAGAGGGTGGCTACACCTTC; d_call: NA; clone_size: few; j_call: TRBJ1-2; v_call: TRBV5-1